The 24 T cell receptor beta chains presented below share a single source sample, sequenced in a study of blood T cells in healthy people across ages. Alongside a J-beta primer mix, a sample-barcoded 5' primer served in a second PCR lasting about 6 to 11 cycles. TCRdb reanalysed the 5' RACE reads using MiXCR and keeps one entry per CDR3 protein. Of about 640,000 distinct CDR3 sequences in the sample, under 70% were seen once. Material: blood. The receptors were gathered from a man aged 60 to 69 in good health.

This clonotype was observed many times. The chain combines TRBV7-2 with TRBJ2-5; D is tentatively TRBD1 or TRBD2 (5 bases each). The CDR3 sequence is 11 residues long. Germline lookup yields CDR1 SGHTA and CDR2 FQGNSA. The V gene lost 8 bases and the J gene lost 5 bases, with 9 bases spanning the gap. Here the CDR3 DNA reads TGTGCCAGCTCGGGGCGGGAGACCCAGTACTTC. This codes for CASSGRETQYF.

The rearrangement joins TRBV12-3 or TRBV12-4 to TRBJ1-1; 8 positions match TRBD1. Trimming removed 1 base from V and 3 bases from J; junction bases left unmatched: 4. This CDR3 is built from 15 residues. For the CDR3, the DNA is TGTGCCAGCAGTTTAGGTCAGGGGGCGGACACTGAAGCTTTCTTT. Translated, it gives CASSLGQGADTEAFF.

This clonotype came up many times. This sequence joins TRBV4-1 and TRBJ2-7; D unresolved. The ends were cut back, 4 bases at V and 6 bases at J, with 19 bases in the middle. In germline, CDR1 is MGHRA, CDR2 YSYEKL. The CDR3 sequence is 15 residues long. CDR3 nucleotides: TGCGCCAGCAGCCCCCGGACGGCCTCCCTAAGCGAGCAGTACTTC. Its protein is CASSPRTASLSEQYF.

A remark on this clonotype: The junction does not match germline at one end; this may be a read error. This chain uses TRBV20-1 with TRBJ2-1; 7 nucleotides align to TRBD1. Germline V lookup: CDR1 DFQATT, CDR2 SNEGSKA (reference sequence). CDR3 length: 15 amino acids. CDR3 DNA: TGCAGTGCAGCCGGACAGGTCAGCTCCTACACTGAGCAGTTCTTC. Translated, it gives CSAAGQVSSYTEQFF.

The rearrangement links TRBV6-2 or TRBV6-3 to TRBJ1-5; D remains ambiguous. Trimming took 4 bases from V and 7 from J, leaving 11 bases between them. The germline gives CDR1 MNHEY, CDR2 SVGEGT. The CDR3 totals 13 residues. CDR3 bases: TGTGCCAGCAGTTTGTCCGTAGCCCAGCCCCAGCATTTT. Its protein product is CASSLSVAQPQHF.

This chain links TRBV20-1 with TRBJ2-4; 7 nucleotides line up with TRBD2. The assigned J gene may be wrong: the sequence end matches TRBJ2-7 better. Germline CDR1 reads DFQATT; CDR2 reads SNEGSKA (reference sequence). This CDR3 has 13 amino acids. CDR3 in amino acids: CSARAGVIHEQYF. The CDR3 nucleotides are TGCAGTGCTCGCGCGGGGGTTATCCACGAGCAGTACTTC.

The chain is built from TRBV28 and TRBJ2-5, with 8 bases identical to TRBD2. The closer fit of TRBJ2-7 to the DNA end suggests the J call may be wrong. The V gene's germline CDR1 is MDHEN and CDR2 SYDVKM. The CDR3 loop spans 14 amino acids. The CDR3 sequence is CASSRPGLVDEQYF. DNA for the CDR3: TGTGCCAGCAGCCGACCGGGACTAGTCGACGAGCAGTACTTC.

This chain connects TRBV6-1 to TRBJ1-1; D gene unclear. CDR3 length equals 12 residues. Between the trimmed V and J ends, which lost 1 base and 10 bases, there was a span of 10 bases. CDR1 and CDR2 from the germline V gene are MNHNS and SASEGT. The CDR3 nucleotides read TGTGCCAGCAGTGAAGGACGGGTGGGAGCTTTCTTT. Translated, it gives CASSEGRVGAFF.

The chain combines TRBV6-5 with TRBJ1-6; no clear D. With 3 bases removed from V and 7 bases from J, the gap between germline ends came to 16 bases. This CDR3 comprises 16 residues. Germline V gene sequence: CDR1 MNHEY, CDR2 SVGAGI. The DNA for the CDR3 is TGTGCCAGCAGTTATTCTTTTAGAGCCCGCAATTCACCCCTCCACTTT. Translated: CASSYSFRARNSPLHF.

The chain carries TRBV5-1 and TRBJ1-1; possible D gene TRBD1, 5 bases. The V end lost 0 bases, the J end lost 1 base, and 10 bases lay between the germline ends. The CDR3 length is 15 residues. Germline V gene sequence: CDR1 SGHRS, CDR2 YFSETQ. CDR3 loop: CASSLGFGTNTEAFF. The CDR3 DNA reads as TGCGCCAGCAGCTTGGGGTTTGGGACGAACACTGAAGCTTTCTTT.

The chain combines TRBV10-3 with TRBJ1-2; the D gene is possibly TRBD1 (5 bases). Germline V gene data show CDR1 as ENHRY and CDR2 as SYGVKD. Trimming cost V 5 bases and J 6 bases, with 19 bases left between them. The CDR3 contains 15 residues. CDR3 DNA sequence: TGTGCCATCAGTAGCGGGGACCCAAGGACAAATGGCTACACCTTC. Its protein is CAISSGDPRTNGYTF.

The chain links TRBV7-3 to TRBJ1-5, with unresolved D. The V gene's germline CDR1 is SGHTA and CDR2 FQGTGA. CDR3 length: 18 amino acids. The ends were cut back, 5 bases at V and 2 bases at J, with 22 bases in the middle. The CDR3 coding sequence is TGTGCCAGCAGCCAAATTGACGGGTTGGTTTGGGGCAATCAGCCCCAGCATTTT. This sequence encodes CASSQIDGLVWGNQPQHF.

This clonotype was observed a single time. The rearrangement joins TRBV5-1 to TRBJ1-1, with D maybe TRBD1 (6 bases). Trimming took 5 bases from V and 6 from J, leaving 17 bases between them. Germline-derived CDR1 and CDR2 are SGHRS and YFSETQ. The CDR3 is 14 amino acids. CDR3 DNA: TGCGCCAGCAGGGGGGTGGCAGGGGAAGCTGAAGCTTTCTTT. It translates to CASRGVAGEAEAFF.

The table lists this clonotype with a few counts. The chain couples TRBV20-1 to TRBJ1-2; the match to TRBD1 covers 10 bases. V was pared by 0 bases and J by 4 bases, with 2 bases of the junction left unmatched. The germline gives CDR1 DFQATT, CDR2 SNEGSKA (reference sequence). The CDR3 consists of 14 residues. CDR3 nucleotide sequence: TGCAGTGCTAGAGATCGGGACAGGGGCTATGGCTACACCTTC. The encoded protein is CSARDRDRGYGYTF.

The V and J genes are TRBV6-5 and TRBJ1-1; 9 positions match TRBD1. Germline V gives CDR1 MNHEY, CDR2 SVGAGI. With V trimmed by 2 bases and J by 11 bases, 6 bases remained unmatched. CDR3 length: 13 residues. CDR3 in DNA: TGTGCCAGCAGTTACCCCGGACAGGGGATGGCTTTCTTT. This sequence encodes CASSYPGQGMAFF.

This clonotype was recorded at least ten times. The chain joins TRBV20-1 to TRBJ1-2; 12 bases are a match to TRBD1. Germline CDR1 reads DFQATT; CDR2 reads SNEGSKA (reference sequence). The V segment lost 5 bases and the J segment 6 bases; nucleotides outside the gene matches: 13. The CDR3 loop spans 16 amino acids. CDR3 loop: CSAVGTGGATLDGYTF. DNA for the CDR3: TGCAGTGCTGTCGGGACAGGGGGCGCGACGTTAGATGGCTACACCTTC.

A few counts support this clonotype. CDR3 nucleotide sequence: TGCAGCGCATGGACAGGGCAAGGCGAGCAGTACTTC. Translated: CSAWTGQGEQYF. The V call is TRBV29-1, the J call TRBJ2-7, with 8 bases lining up with TRBD1. In germline, CDR1 is SQVTM, CDR2 ANQGSEA. This CDR3 has 12 amino acids. V was clipped by 7 bases and J by 6 bases; unmatched bases: 8.

The table lists this clonotype with many counts. The chain joins TRBV4-1 to TRBJ2-6; weak D call: TRBD1 (6 bases). CDR1 and CDR2 (germline): MGHRA, YSYEKL. Trimming removed 6 bases at V and 0 bases at J, with 21 bases between. The CDR3 extends over 19 amino acids. The CDR3, as DNA: TGCGCCAGCAGGAAAGACAGGATCGAGGTCGGCTCTGGGGCCAACGTCCTGACTTTC. It yields the protein CASRKDRIEVGSGANVLTF.

This chain joins TRBV9 and TRBJ2-2; 8 positions agree with TRBD1. Germline values: CDR1 SGDLS, CDR2 YYNGEE. There are 15 residues in the CDR3. V shed 3 bases and J 7 bases; nucleotides not matched to a gene: 8. CDR3 DNA: TGTGCCAGCAGCGGCAAGGACAGGGTCAGCGGGGAGCTGTTTTTT. Amino acids: CASSGKDRVSGELFF.

The chain is built from TRBV5-6 and TRBJ2-5; tentative D call: TRBD2 (6 bases). Trimming left V 2 bases short and J 5 bases short, with 13 bases between. The CDR3 covers 14 residues. In germline, CDR1 is SGHDT, CDR2 YYEEEE. The CDR3 reads CASSFPSGVETQYF. The DNA for the CDR3 is TGTGCCAGCAGCTTTCCGTCGGGGGTGGAGACCCAGTACTTC.

This rearrangement joins TRBV20-1 to TRBJ2-1; 8 nucleotides match TRBD1. V dropped 1 base and J dropped 9; count of bases not matched to a gene: 5. CDR3 length: 13 amino acids. Germline V gives CDR1 DFQATT, CDR2 SNEGSKA (reference sequence). The CDR3 bases are TGCAGTGCTAGAGGACAGGGGTGGGCTGAGCAGTTCTTC. Residues: CSARGQGWAEQFF.

The genes are TRBV20-1 and TRBJ2-2, with 10 positions matching TRBD2. The CDR3 runs 15 residues. Losses at the gene ends were 2 bases for V and 5 bases for J; bases not matched to a gene: 5. Per the germline V gene, CDR1 is DFQATT and CDR2 is SNEGSKA (reference sequence). The CDR3 spells CSARISGGWTGELFF. CDR3 bases: TGCAGTGCTAGAATTAGCGGGGGGTGGACCGGGGAGCTGTTTTTT.

This clonotype was seen more than once but under ten times. One junction end does not reproduce the germline sequence, and a read error may be involved. The chain links TRBV5-1 to TRBJ2-1; a weak D match, TRBD1 (6 bases). Germline CDR1 reads SGHRS; CDR2 reads YFSETQ. The CDR3 totals 15 residues. CDR3 nucleotide sequence: TGCGCCAGTAGCTCGGAAGGACAGAACTACAATGAGCAGTTCTTC. The encoded protein is CASSSEGQNYNEQFF.

The rearrangement uses TRBV5-1 and TRBJ1-1; D is uncertain. Trimming left V 0 bases short and J 1 base short, with 13 bases between. The CDR3 loop spans 16 amino acids. The V gene's germline CDR1 is SGHRS and CDR2 YFSETQ. Here the CDR3 DNA reads TGCGCCAGCAGCTTGGGGTGGCAGGTAAAGAACACTGAAGCTTTCTTT. It codes for CASSLGWQVKNTEAFF. Filled out from reference TRBV5-1 and TRBJ1-1, the complete variable domain reads KAGVTQTPRYLIKTRGQQVTLSCSPISGHRSVSWYQQTPGQGLQFLFEYFSETQRNKGNFPGRFSGRQFSNSRSEMNVSTLELGDSALYLCASSLGWQVKNTEAFFGQGTRLTVV.